The T cell receptor (beta chain) under discussion was sequenced for a study of cytomegalovirus exposure and HLA in healthy donors. This CDR3 is built from 13 residues. Germline lookup yields CDR1 MNHNS and CDR2 SASEGT. V shed 3 bases, J shed 8 bases, and the junction held 5 bases outside the gene matches. This clone was recorded a few times. Other nucleotide sequences from this sample produce the same CDR3. PCR employed 60 Vbeta and 13 Jbeta primers. TCRdb's copy holds only in-frame clones and misses some; the assay was immunoSEQ multiplex PCR. The table lists some 180,000 clones, roughly 8.7% of them singletons.

Sequencing was carried out using PBMCs. The genes are TRBV6-1 and TRBJ1-2; TRBD1 agrees at 8 bases. This clonotype originated in a woman in her 30s in good health and CMV-seropositive. CDR3 residues: CASSEDRESGYTF. The CDR3 region has the DNA TGTGCCAGCAGTGAGGACAGGGAATCGGGCTACACCTTC.